The 2 T cell receptor beta chains presented below share a single source sample, sequenced in a study of shared clonotypes between healthy human individuals. The repertoire was sequenced with immunoSEQ multiplex PCR; TCRdb's copy has only in-frame clones and lacks some. The table includes roughly 1 million clones, more than 65% detected once. The sequenced material came from memory CD4+ T cells sorted from blood. Stated subset: CD45RA-negative fraction. The receptors come from a man younger than 30 in good health.

The chain joins TRBV6-1 to TRBJ2-3; 7 bases align to TRBD2. J was trimmed by 0 bases and V by 6 bases; bases with no gene match: 6. The CDR3 runs 15 residues. Germline-derived CDR1 and CDR2 are MNHNS and SASEGT. The CDR3 DNA sequence: TGTGCCAGCAGGAAAAGCGGGGATAGCACAGATACGCAGTATTTT. It specifies CASRKSGDSTDTQYF.

The sample holds a few counts of this clone. The gene calls are TRBV7-9 and TRBJ2-5, with TRBD2 as a possible D gene (6 bases). This CDR3 spans 15 amino acids. The V end was cut by 1 base, the J end by 2 bases, with 11 bases between. Looked up from germline, CDR1 is SEHNR and CDR2 is FQNEAQ (reference sequence). The CDR3 loop reads CASSLGTTSQETQYF. The CDR3 nucleotides are TGTGCCAGCAGCTTAGGGACTACCTCACAAGAGACCCAGTACTTC.